The clone carrying this T cell receptor (beta chain) was counted a few times. Antigen: not known. The data were obtained in a study of identical twins. Broader study findings: The study found that models underestimated out-of-frame TCR alpha sharing in monozygotic twins. Interpretation of the results relied on cross-sectional statistical analysis and not on following the same donors.

A universal primer site was added by template switching, and unique molecular identifiers were carried by the cDNA. TCRdb passed the 5' RACE reads through MiXCR, listing each CDR3 protein once. The repertoire holds hundreds of thousands of distinct CDR3 sequences, with about 12% as singletons. CDR1 and CDR2 from the germline V gene are MNHEY and SMNVEV (reference sequence). Between the trimmed V and J ends, which lost 5 bases and 8 bases, there was a span of 18 bases. The CDR3 extends over 14 amino acids. These same records also appear under a second study, on yellow fever vaccine responses in identical twins. According to that study: Twins' vaccine T cell responses were reported to seem partly convergent and partly personalized.

The TCR sequence derives from a woman between 18 and 29 years old in good health. The chain uses TRBV27 and TRBJ1-2; TRBD1 is a possible D gene (6 bases). The sequenced material came from PBMCs. CDR3 sequence: CASSPTGAGWGYTF. As DNA, the CDR3 is TGTGCCAGCAGTCCCACGGGGGCTGGTTGGGGCTACACCTTC.